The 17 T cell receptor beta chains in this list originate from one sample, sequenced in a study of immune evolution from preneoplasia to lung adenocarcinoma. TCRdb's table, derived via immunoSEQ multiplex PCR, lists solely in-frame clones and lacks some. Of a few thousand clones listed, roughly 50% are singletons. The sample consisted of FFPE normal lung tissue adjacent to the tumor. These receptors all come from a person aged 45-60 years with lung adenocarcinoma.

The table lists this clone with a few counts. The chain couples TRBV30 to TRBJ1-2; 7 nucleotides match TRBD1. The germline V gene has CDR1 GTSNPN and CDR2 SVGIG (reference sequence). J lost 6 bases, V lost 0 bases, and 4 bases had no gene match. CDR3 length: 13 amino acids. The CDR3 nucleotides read TGTGCCTGGAGTGTTATACAGGGGAATGGCTACACCTTC. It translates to CAWSVIQGNGYTF.

This chain's CDR3 is CASSEGQGHRYF. As DNA, the CDR3 is TGTGCCAGCTCCGAGGGACAGGGTCATAGGTATTTT. V is TRBV11-2 and J is TRBJ2-3; TRBD1 agrees at 9 bases. V trimming: 8 bases; J trimming: 14 bases; junction bases outside the gene matches: 11. Per germline, CDR1 SGHAT and CDR2 FQNNGV. The CDR3 contains 12 residues.

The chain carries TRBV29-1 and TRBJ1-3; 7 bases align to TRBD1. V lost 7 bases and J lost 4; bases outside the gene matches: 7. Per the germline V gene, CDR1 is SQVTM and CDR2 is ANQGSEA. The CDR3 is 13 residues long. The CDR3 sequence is CSGGDRAGNTIYF. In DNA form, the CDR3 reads TGCAGCGGAGGAGACAGGGCAGGAAACACCATATATTTT. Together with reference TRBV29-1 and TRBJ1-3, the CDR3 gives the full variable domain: SAVISQKPSRDICQRGTSLTIQCQVDSQVTMMFWYRQQPGQSLTLIATANQGSEATYESGFVIDKFPISRPNLTFSTLTVSNMSPEDSSIYLCSGGDRAGNTIYFGEGSWLTVV.

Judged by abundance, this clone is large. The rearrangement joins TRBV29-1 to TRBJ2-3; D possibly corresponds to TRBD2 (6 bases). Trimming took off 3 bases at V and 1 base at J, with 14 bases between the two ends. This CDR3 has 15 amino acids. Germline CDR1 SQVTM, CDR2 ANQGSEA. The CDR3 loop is CSVDGPSVGTDTQYF. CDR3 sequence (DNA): TGCAGCGTTGATGGGCCTAGCGTAGGCACAGATACGCAGTATTTT.

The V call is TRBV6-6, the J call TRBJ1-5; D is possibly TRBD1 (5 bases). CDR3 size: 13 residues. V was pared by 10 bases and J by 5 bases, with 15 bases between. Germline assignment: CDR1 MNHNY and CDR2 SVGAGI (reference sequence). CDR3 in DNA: TGTGCCACCGGACACGGAGGATATCAGCCCCAGCATTTT. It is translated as CATGHGGYQPQHF.

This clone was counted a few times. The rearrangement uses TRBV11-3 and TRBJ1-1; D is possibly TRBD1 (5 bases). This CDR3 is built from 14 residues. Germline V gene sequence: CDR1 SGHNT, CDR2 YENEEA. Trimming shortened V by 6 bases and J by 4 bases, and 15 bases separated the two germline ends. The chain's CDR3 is CASRFRVGGTEAFF. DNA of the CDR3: TGTGCCAGCAGATTCAGGGTAGGAGGCACTGAAGCTTTCTTT.

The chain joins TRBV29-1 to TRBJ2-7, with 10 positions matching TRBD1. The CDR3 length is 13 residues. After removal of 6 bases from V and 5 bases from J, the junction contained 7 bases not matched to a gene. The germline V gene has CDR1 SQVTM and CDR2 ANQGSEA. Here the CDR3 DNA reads TGCAGCGTCCCCGGGACAGGGGCCGACGAGCAGTACTTC. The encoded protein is CSVPGTGADEQYF.

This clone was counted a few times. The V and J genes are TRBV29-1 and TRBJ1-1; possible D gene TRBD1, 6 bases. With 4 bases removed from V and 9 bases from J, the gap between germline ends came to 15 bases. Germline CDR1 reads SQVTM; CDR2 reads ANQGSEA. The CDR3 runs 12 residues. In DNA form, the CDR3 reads TGCAGCGTTGTGGGGCAGGGGAAACAAGCTTTCTTT. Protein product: CSVVGQGKQAFF.

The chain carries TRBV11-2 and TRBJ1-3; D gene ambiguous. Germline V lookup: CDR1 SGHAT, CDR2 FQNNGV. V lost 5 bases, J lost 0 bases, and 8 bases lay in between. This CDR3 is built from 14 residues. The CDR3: CASSPQYSGNTIYF. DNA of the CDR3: TGTGCCAGCAGCCCTCAGTACTCTGGAAACACCATATATTTT.

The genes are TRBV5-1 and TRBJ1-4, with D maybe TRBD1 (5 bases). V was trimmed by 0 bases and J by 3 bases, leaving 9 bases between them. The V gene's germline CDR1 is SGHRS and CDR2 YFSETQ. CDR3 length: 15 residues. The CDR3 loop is CASSLAGGANEKLFF. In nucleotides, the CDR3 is TGCGCCAGCAGCTTGGCTGGGGGAGCTAATGAAAAACTGTTTTTT.

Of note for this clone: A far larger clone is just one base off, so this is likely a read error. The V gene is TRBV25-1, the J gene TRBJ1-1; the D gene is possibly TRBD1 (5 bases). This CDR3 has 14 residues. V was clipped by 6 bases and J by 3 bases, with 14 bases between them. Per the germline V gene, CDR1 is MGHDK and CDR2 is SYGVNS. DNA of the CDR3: TGTGCCAGCAGGGATGGGGGGACGGACACTGAAGCTTTCTTT. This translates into CASRDGGTDTEAFF.

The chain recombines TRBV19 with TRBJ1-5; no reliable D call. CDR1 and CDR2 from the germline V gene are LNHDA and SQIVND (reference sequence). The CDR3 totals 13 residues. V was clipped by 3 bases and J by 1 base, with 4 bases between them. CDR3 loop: CASSMLSNQPQHF. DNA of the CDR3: TGTGCCAGTAGTATGCTGAGCAATCAGCCCCAGCATTTT.

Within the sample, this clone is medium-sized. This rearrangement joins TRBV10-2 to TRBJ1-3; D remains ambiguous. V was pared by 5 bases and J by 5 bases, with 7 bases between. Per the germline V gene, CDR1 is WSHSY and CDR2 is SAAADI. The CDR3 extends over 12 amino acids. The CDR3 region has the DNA TGCGCCAGCAGTCACGTCAGAAACACCATATATTTT. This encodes CASSHVRNTIYF.

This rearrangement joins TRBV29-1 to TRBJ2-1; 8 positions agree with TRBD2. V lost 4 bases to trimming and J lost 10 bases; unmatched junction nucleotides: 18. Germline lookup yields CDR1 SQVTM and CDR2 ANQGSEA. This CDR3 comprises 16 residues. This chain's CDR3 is CSVVRGGRGGRDEQFF. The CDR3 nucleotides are TGCAGCGTTGTCCGGGGGGGCAGGGGAGGTAGAGACGAGCAGTTCTTC.

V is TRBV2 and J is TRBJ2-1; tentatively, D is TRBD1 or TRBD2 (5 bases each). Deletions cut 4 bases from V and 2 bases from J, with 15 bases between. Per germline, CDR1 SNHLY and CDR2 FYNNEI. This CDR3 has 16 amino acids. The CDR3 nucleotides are TGTGCCAGCAGTGGGGGGTCCCTGGGGCCCTACAATGAGCAGTTCTTC. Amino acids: CASSGGSLGPYNEQFF.

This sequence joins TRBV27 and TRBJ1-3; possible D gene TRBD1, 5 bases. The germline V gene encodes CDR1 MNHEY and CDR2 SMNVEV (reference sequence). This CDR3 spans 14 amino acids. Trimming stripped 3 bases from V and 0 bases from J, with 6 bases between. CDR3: CASSLDISGNTIYF. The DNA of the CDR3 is TGTGCCAGCAGTTTGGACATCTCTGGAAACACCATATATTTT.

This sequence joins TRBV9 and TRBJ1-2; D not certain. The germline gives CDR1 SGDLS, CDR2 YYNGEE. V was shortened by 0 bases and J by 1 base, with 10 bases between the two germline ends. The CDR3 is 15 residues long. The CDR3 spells CASSVGGRSNYGYTF. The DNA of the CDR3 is TGTGCCAGCAGCGTAGGAGGGAGGAGTAACTATGGCTACACCTTC.